This T cell receptor beta chain emerged from a study of graft-versus-host responses after intestinal transplantation. The table came from immunoSEQ multiplex PCR; TCRdb's copy has only in-frame clones and leaves some out. The sample shows over 8,000 clones, approximately 31% of them seen only once. In germline, CDR1 is LNHNV, CDR2 YYDKDF (reference sequence). This CDR3 spans 12 amino acids. Unmatched junction bases numbered 2, after V lost 0 bases and J lost 9 bases. Findings and caveats of the study: Marrow from the recipient contained GvH clones, some of which had appeared first in ileum or blood.

This clone was seen only a few times. The chain recombines TRBV15 with TRBJ2-7; 7 nucleotides agree with TRBD1. This material consisted of alloreactive CD4+ T cells from a mixed lymphocyte reaction culture, taken before transplantation. The subset: CFSE-low proliferating T cells sorted from roughly 6-day pre-transplant mixed lymphocyte reaction (GvH or HvG direction). The clonotype comes from a human patient who was an organ donor for intestinal transplantation. This CDR3 is CATSRDWDRQYF. The DNA for the CDR3 is TGTGCCACCAGCAGAGATTGGGACAGGCAGTACTTC.